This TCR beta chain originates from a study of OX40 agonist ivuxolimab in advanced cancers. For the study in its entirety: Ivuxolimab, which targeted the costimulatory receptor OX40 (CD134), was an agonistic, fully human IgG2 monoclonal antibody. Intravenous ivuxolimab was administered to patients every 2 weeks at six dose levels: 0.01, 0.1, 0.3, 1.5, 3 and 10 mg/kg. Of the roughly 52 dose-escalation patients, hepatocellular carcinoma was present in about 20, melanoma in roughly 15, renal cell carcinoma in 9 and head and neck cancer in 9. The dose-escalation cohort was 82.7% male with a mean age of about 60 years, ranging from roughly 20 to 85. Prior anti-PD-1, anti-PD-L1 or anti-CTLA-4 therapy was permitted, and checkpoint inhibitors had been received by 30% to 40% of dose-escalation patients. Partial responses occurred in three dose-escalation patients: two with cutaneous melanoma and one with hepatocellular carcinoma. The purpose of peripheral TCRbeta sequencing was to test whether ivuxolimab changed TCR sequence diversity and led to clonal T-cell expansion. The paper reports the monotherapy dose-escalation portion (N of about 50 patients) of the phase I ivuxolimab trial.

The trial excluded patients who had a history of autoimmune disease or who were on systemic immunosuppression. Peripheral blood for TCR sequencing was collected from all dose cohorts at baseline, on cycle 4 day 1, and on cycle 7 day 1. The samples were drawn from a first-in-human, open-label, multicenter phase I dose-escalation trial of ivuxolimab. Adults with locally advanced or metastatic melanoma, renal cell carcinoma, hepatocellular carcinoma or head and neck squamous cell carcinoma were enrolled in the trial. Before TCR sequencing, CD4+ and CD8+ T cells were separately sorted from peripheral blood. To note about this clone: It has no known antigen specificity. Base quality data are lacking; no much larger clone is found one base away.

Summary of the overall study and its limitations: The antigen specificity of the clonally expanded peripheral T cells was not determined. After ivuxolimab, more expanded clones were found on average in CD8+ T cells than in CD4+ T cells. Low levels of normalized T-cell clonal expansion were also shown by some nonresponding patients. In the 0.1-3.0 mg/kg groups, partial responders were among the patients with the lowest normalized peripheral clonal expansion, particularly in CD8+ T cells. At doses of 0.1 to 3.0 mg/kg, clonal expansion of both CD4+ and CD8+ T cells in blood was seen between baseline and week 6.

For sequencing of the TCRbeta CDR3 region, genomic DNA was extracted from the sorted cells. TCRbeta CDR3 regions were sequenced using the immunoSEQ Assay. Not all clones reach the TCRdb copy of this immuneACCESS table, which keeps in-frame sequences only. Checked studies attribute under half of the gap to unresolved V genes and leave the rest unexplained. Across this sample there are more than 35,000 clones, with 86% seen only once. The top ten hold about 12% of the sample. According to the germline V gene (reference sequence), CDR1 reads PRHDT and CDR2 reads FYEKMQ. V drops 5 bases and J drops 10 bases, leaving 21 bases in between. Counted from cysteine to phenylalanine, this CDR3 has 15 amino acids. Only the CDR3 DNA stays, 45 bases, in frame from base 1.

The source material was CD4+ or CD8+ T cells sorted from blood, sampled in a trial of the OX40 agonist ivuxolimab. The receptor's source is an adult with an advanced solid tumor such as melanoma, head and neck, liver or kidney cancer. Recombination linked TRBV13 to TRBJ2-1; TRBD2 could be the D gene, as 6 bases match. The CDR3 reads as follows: CASSTVEASDPEQFF. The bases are TGTGCCAGCAGCACGGTGGAGGCTAGCGACCCCGAGCAGTTCTTC. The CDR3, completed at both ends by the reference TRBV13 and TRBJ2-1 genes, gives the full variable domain AAGVIQSPRHLIKEKRETATLKCYPIPRHDTVYWYQQGPGQDPQFLISFYEKMQSDKGSIPDRFSAQQFSDYHSELNMSSLELGDSALYFCASSTVEASDPEQFFGPGTRLTVL.